Below, 8 T cell receptor beta chains from the same sample are listed, as sequenced in a study of T cell responses to AZD1222 COVID-19 vaccine. Only in-frame clones appear in the TCRdb table, and some are missing; sequencing was by immunoSEQ multiplex PCR. Altogether about 110,000 clones are present, just under 95% being singletons, with the ten largest covering less than 2.5%. Sequencing used peripheral blood, obtained on day 0 of AZD1222 vaccination. Every receptor here comes from an adult in good health.

The J gene is TRBJ2-6, the V gene TRBV28, with 9 bases matching TRBD1. The CDR3 runs to 16 residues. Trimming cost V 8 bases and J 0 bases; bases outside gene matches: 5. The V gene's germline CDR1 is MDHEN and CDR2 SYDVKM. CDR3 amino acids: CASQGTGISGANVLTF. The CDR3 DNA reads as TGTGCCAGCCAAGGGACAGGGATCTCTGGGGCCAACGTCCTGACTTTC.

The rearrangement joins TRBV18 to TRBJ1-1; TRBD1 aligns across 7 bases. This CDR3 is built from 15 residues. Germline V CDR1 and CDR2: KGHSH, LQKENI. After removal of 1 base from V and 5 bases from J, the junction contained 7 bases not matched to a gene. CDR3 region: CASSPQKGARTEAFF. CDR3 nucleotide sequence: TGTGCCAGCTCACCACAGAAGGGGGCGCGTACTGAAGCTTTCTTT. The full variable domain, completed using reference TRBV18 and TRBJ1-1, is NAGVMQNPRHLVRRRGQEARLRCSPMKGHSHVYWYRQLPEEGLKFMVYLQKENIIDESGMPKERFSAEFPKEGPSILRIQQVVRGDSAAYFCASSPQKGARTEAFFGQGTRLTVV.

The V and J genes are TRBV5-4 and TRBJ1-6; D gene uncertain. Deletions cut 7 bases from V and 6 bases from J, with 17 bases between. Germline values: CDR1 SGHNT, CDR2 YYREEE (reference sequence). The length of the CDR3 is 15 residues. The DNA of the CDR3 is TGTGCCAGCTGCCCGGGAGGGCATCTTAATTCACCCCTCCACTTT. It is translated as CASCPGGHLNSPLHF.

The chain is built from TRBV6-2 or TRBV6-3 and TRBJ2-5, with TRBD1 identical over 10 bases. Germline values: CDR1 MNHEY, CDR2 SVGEGT. This CDR3 is 19 amino acids long. J lost 1 base, V lost 1 base, and 12 bases had no gene match. CDR3 coding DNA: TGTGCCAGCAGTTACTGGGTCGGGACAGGGGCCCTAGCCCAAGAGACCCAGTACTTC. It yields the protein CASSYWVGTGALAQETQYF.

The chain recombines TRBV28 with TRBJ1-5; D is perhaps TRBD1 (6 bases). The CDR3 has 16 residues. V was trimmed by 4 bases and J by 0 bases, leaving 13 bases between them. The germline CDR1 and CDR2 sequences are MDHEN and SYDVKM. The CDR3 nucleotides are TGTGCCAGCAGTTCCCGGGACATAGTTAGCAATCAGCCCCAGCATTTT. It codes for CASSSRDIVSNQPQHF.

This chain links TRBV6-6 with TRBJ2-7; no definite D call. This CDR3 spans 10 amino acids. Trimming removed 6 bases at V and 4 bases at J, with 4 bases between. Germline CDR1 is MNHNY and CDR2 is SVGAGI (reference sequence). This CDR3 reads CASRAYEQYF. CDR3 nucleotide sequence: TGTGCCAGCAGGGCGTACGAGCAGTACTTC.

The gene calls are TRBV4-1 and TRBJ2-7; D may match TRBD1 or TRBD2 (6 bases each). Germline CDR1 MGHRA, CDR2 YSYEKL. This CDR3 has 16 residues. V was cut by 1 base and J by 5 bases, with 18 bases left in between. The CDR3 coding sequence is TGCGCCAGCAGCCAAGGATTCGGGGGTACAGGGCACGAGCAGTACTTC. It translates to CASSQGFGGTGHEQYF.

V is TRBV7-8 and J is TRBJ1-5; D gene uncertain. CDR1 and CDR2 from the germline V gene are SGHVS and FQNEAQ. This CDR3 is built from 13 residues. Trimming cost V 8 bases and J 3 bases, with 11 bases left between them. CDR3 nucleotides: TGTGCCAGCCGGAGATCTCACAATCAGCCCCAGCATTTT. This translates into CASRRSHNQPQHF. Supplemented by reference TRBV7-8 and TRBJ1-5, the full variable domain reads GAGVSQSPRYKVAKRGQDVALRCDPISGHVSLFWYQQALGQGPEFLTYFQNEAQLDKSGLPSDRFFAERPEGSVSTLKIQRTQQEDSAVYLCASRRSHNQPQHFGDGTRLSIL.